These 27 T cell receptor beta chains share one sample of origin, sequenced in a study of T cells in localized non-small cell lung cancer. TCRdb's copy holds only in-frame clones and misses some; the assay was immunoSEQ multiplex PCR. The table shows tens of thousands of clones, with around 85% occurring only once. The sequencing used peripheral blood, collected before any cancer treatment. The receptors stem from a woman aged 40 to 75 with stage I lung adenocarcinoma.

The chain links TRBV19 to TRBJ1-2, with no clear D. The CDR3 loop spans 13 amino acids. Germline V lookup: CDR1 LNHDA, CDR2 SQIVND (reference sequence). V dropped 5 bases and J dropped 5 bases, with 12 bases sitting between them. The CDR3 is CASSLTSSYGYTF. For the CDR3, the DNA is TGTGCCAGTAGTCTCACATCGTCTTATGGCTACACCTTC.

This chain joins TRBV4-2 and TRBJ1-1, with D perhaps matching TRBD1 (5 bases). CDR3 size: 17 residues. Germline V lookup: CDR1 LGHNA, CDR2 YNFKEQ. With 5 bases removed from V and 3 bases from J, the gap between germline ends came to 22 bases. The CDR3 loop reads CASSYMGRGGVDTEAFF. DNA of the CDR3: TGTGCCAGCAGCTATATGGGTCGCGGGGGGGTGGACACTGAAGCTTTCTTT.

The chain is built from TRBV7-8 and TRBJ1-1; D may be TRBD1 (5 bases). The V end was cut by 5 bases, the J end by 4 bases, with 20 bases between. There are 16 residues in the CDR3. The germline CDR1 and CDR2 sequences are SGHVS and FQNEAQ. Here the CDR3 DNA reads TGTGCCAGCAGCACGGTAGGGTATGCGGGGACCACTGAAGCTTTCTTT. Encoded protein: CASSTVGYAGTTEAFF.

The chain employs TRBV5-1 and TRBJ1-1, with 10 bases lining up with TRBD1. The CDR3 covers 14 residues. The germline gives CDR1 SGHRS, CDR2 YFSETQ. Germline trimming cut 9 bases from V and 7 bases from J; bases unmatched to any gene: 12. CDR3 region: CATGTGEYLGEAFF. The CDR3 bases are TGCGCCACAGGGACAGGGGAGTATTTGGGTGAAGCTTTCTTT.

The rearrangement links TRBV6-1 to TRBJ2-7; possibly TRBD1 for D (6 bases). Trimming pared 3 bases from V and 0 bases from J, leaving 12 bases between. Germline V gene data show CDR1 as MNHNS and CDR2 as SASEGT. The CDR3 covers 15 residues. In DNA form, the CDR3 reads TGTGCCAGCAGTGATGGACAGACAGGCTCCTACGAGCAGTACTTC. It is translated as CASSDGQTGSYEQYF.

V usage is TRBV30 and J usage is TRBJ2-7; TRBD2 is a possible D gene (5 bases). CDR3 length: 16 amino acids. The germline gives CDR1 GTSNPN, CDR2 SVGIG (reference sequence). Trimming removed 0 bases at V and 3 bases at J, with 18 bases between. CDR3 sequence (DNA): TGTGCCTGGAGTGTACTGCTGTCGGACTGGGGCTACGAGCAGTACTTC. It translates to CAWSVLLSDWGYEQYF.

This chain links TRBV7-3 with TRBJ2-3; D tentatively fits TRBD1 or TRBD2 (5 bases each). The V gene lost 0 bases and the J gene lost 0 bases, with 13 bases spanning the gap. The CDR3 is 17 amino acids. Germline values: CDR1 SGHTA, CDR2 FQGTGA. The chain's CDR3 is CASSLTGVARSTDTQYF. Written as DNA, the CDR3 is TGTGCCAGCAGCTTAACGGGGGTAGCGAGGAGCACAGATACGCAGTATTTT.

This chain connects TRBV7-9 to TRBJ2-2, with TRBD2 matching 10 bases. This CDR3 is built from 18 residues. V trimming: 4 bases; J trimming: 3 bases; junction bases outside the gene matches: 11. CDR1 SEHNR and CDR2 FQNEAQ come from the germline V gene (reference sequence). DNA for the CDR3: TGTGCCAGCAGCTCCCTTGTGGGACTAGCGCCAGACACCGGGGAGCTGTTTTTT. It specifies CASSSLVGLAPDTGELFF. Based on the CDR3 plus reference TRBV7-9 and TRBJ2-2, the full variable domain is DTGVSQNPRHKITKRGQNVTFRCDPISEHNRLYWYRQTLGQGPEFLTYFQNEAQLEKSRLLSDRFSAERPKGSFSTLEIQRTEQGDSAMYLCASSSLVGLAPDTGELFFGEGSRLTVL.

This chain connects TRBV11-2 to TRBJ2-5; no definite D call. This CDR3 is built from 13 residues. V lost 6 bases and J lost 5, with 13 bases in between. CDR1 is SGHAT and CDR2 is FQNNGV in the germline V gene. This CDR3 reads CASREPVRETQYF. CDR3 coding DNA: TGTGCCAGCAGGGAACCAGTAAGGGAGACCCAGTACTTC.

The chain employs TRBV7-2 and TRBJ2-4; no definite D call. The ends were cut back, 5 bases at V and 9 bases at J, with 17 bases in the middle. This CDR3 comprises 14 residues. Per the germline V gene, CDR1 is SGHTA and CDR2 is FQGNSA. CDR3 amino acids: CASSPNPIQSIQYF. The DNA of the CDR3 is TGTGCCAGCAGCCCGAATCCCATACAAAGCATTCAGTACTTC.

CDR3: CASSQPGTGFEKLFF. The CDR3 DNA follows: TGCGCCAGCAGCCAACCCGGGACAGGGTTTGAAAAACTGTTTTTT. This chain connects TRBV4-1 to TRBJ1-4; 9 nucleotides align to TRBD1. The CDR3 length is 15 residues. Germline lookup yields CDR1 MGHRA and CDR2 YSYEKL. Trimming took 2 bases from V and 7 from J; bases not matched to a gene: 5.

The count of this clone is one. The V gene is TRBV4-1, the J gene TRBJ1-5; 7 bases fit TRBD1. V lost 0 bases and J lost 5; bases outside the gene matches: 4. The germline gives CDR1 MGHRA, CDR2 YSYEKL. This CDR3 spans 15 amino acids. The DNA for the CDR3 is TGCGCCAGCAGCCAAGATGGACAGGCCGATCAGCCCCAGCATTTT. Translation: CASSQDGQADQPQHF.

J is TRBJ2-7 and V is TRBV13; D uncertain. The germline V and J ends were trimmed by 5 bases and 6 bases, with 11 bases remaining between them. Looked up from germline, CDR1 is PRHDT and CDR2 is FYEKMQ (reference sequence). The CDR3 covers 12 residues. CDR3 residues: CASSLSTGEQYF. CDR3 in DNA: TGTGCCAGCAGCCTATCGACGGGCGAGCAGTACTTC.

This clone was found a few times. The chain recombines TRBV6-1 with TRBJ1-6, with D tentatively TRBD1 (5 bases). This CDR3 is built from 17 residues. The germline V and J ends were trimmed by 0 bases and 2 bases, with 11 bases remaining between them. CDR1 is MNHNS and CDR2 is SASEGT in the germline V gene. CDR3 bases: TGTGCCAGCAGTGAAGCGACAGTGACAACCTATAATTCACCCCTCCACTTT. Translation: CASSEATVTTYNSPLHF.

V and J are TRBV4-3 and TRBJ2-1; 11 bases match TRBD1. The V gene's germline CDR1 is LGHNA and CDR2 YSLEER. J was trimmed by 7 bases and V by 1 base; bases with no gene match: 9. This CDR3 is built from 17 residues. In DNA, the CDR3 is TGCGCCAGCAGCCAAGTTCCGGGGACAGGGGGTTCGAATGAGCAGTTCTTC. This sequence encodes CASSQVPGTGGSNEQFF.

This clone has only a few counts. The rearrangement uses TRBV19 and TRBJ1-6, with TRBD1 matching over 8 bases. Germline-derived CDR1 and CDR2 are LNHDA and SQIVND (reference sequence). Trimming at V came to 6 bases and at J to 5 bases, leaving 3 bases not matched to a gene. The CDR3 loop spans 14 amino acids. The CDR3 spells CASRGGQDNSPLHF. The DNA of the CDR3 is TGTGCCAGTAGGGGGGGACAGGATAATTCACCCCTCCACTTT.

The chain employs TRBV20-1 and TRBJ1-2, with a possible D match to TRBD1 (5 bases). This CDR3 has 11 amino acids. Germline lookup yields CDR1 DFQATT and CDR2 SNEGSKA (reference sequence). This CDR3 reads CSTNGGYGYTF. CDR3 coding DNA: TGCAGCACAAATGGGGGTTATGGCTACACCTTC.

J is TRBJ1-1 and V is TRBV7-2; D unclear. Germline V gene lookup returns CDR1 SGHTA and CDR2 FQGNSA. There are 13 residues in the CDR3. The V end lost 5 bases, the J end lost 3 bases, and 10 bases lay between the germline ends. The CDR3: CASSTRWDTEAFF. The CDR3 DNA is TGTGCCAGCAGCACTCGGTGGGACACTGAAGCTTTCTTT.

For this clone: Other DNA sequences from this sample encode an identical CDR3 as well. V gene TRBV5-4 combines with J gene TRBJ2-5, with 7 nucleotides matching TRBD1. The ends lost 4 bases at V and 1 base at J; junction bases unmatched: 4. CDR3 length: 14 amino acids. The germline gives CDR1 SGHNT, CDR2 YYREEE (reference sequence). The CDR3 region is CASSPRTGQETQYF. As DNA, the CDR3 is TGTGCCAGCAGCCCCCGGACAGGCCAAGAGACCCAGTACTTC.

V usage is TRBV19 and J usage is TRBJ2-3, with D perhaps given as TRBD1 or TRBD2 (5 bases each). V lost 1 base to trimming and J lost 4 bases, with 12 bases between them. The CDR3 sequence is 15 residues long. CDR1 LNHDA and CDR2 SQIVND come from the germline V gene (reference sequence). CDR3 nucleotide sequence: TGTGCCAGTAGTATAGTGGGGGTGAGGTCAGATACGCAGTATTTT. Encoded protein: CASSIVGVRSDTQYF.

This clone was recorded once. The chain carries TRBV5-1 and TRBJ1-4, with TRBD1 matching 8 bases. Germline trimming cut 7 bases from V and 3 bases from J; bases unmatched to any gene: 11. The CDR3 runs 16 residues. CDR1 SGHRS and CDR2 YFSETQ come from the germline V gene. CDR3 nucleotide sequence: TGCGCCAGCCGAGGACAGGGAGAAGTGCCTAATGAAAAACTGTTTTTT. It specifies CASRGQGEVPNEKLFF.

V and J are TRBV7-8 and TRBJ2-3; 7 bases align to TRBD2. J gave up 1 base and V 5 bases, and 9 bases lay outside the gene matches. Germline V gene sequence: CDR1 SGHVS, CDR2 FQNEAQ. The CDR3 length is 16 residues. CDR3 in amino acids: CASSRPGGGRTDTQYF. CDR3 nucleotide sequence: TGTGCCAGCAGCCGCCCCGGCGGGGGACGCACAGATACGCAGTATTTT.

This rearrangement joins TRBV5-4 to TRBJ1-4; 8 nucleotides match TRBD1. Germline lookup yields CDR1 SGHNT and CDR2 YYREEE (reference sequence). The CDR3 runs to 15 residues. Unmatched junction bases numbered 7, after V lost 4 bases and J lost 5 bases. CDR3 protein: CASSTAGGVNEKLFF. In nucleotides, the CDR3 is TGTGCCAGCAGCACTGCAGGGGGCGTCAATGAAAAACTGTTTTTT.

This clone was recorded once. This chain joins TRBV19 and TRBJ1-5; TRBD1 matches at 7 bases. CDR1 and CDR2 (germline): LNHDA, SQIVND (reference sequence). The V segment lost 5 bases and the J segment 3 bases; nucleotides outside the gene matches: 13. CDR3 length: 17 amino acids. The CDR3 here is CASSDRQGSPYNQPQHF. The CDR3 DNA follows: TGTGCCAGTAGTGACAGACAGGGAAGCCCCTACAATCAGCCCCAGCATTTT.

The chain has TRBV5-5 and TRBJ1-1; no definite D call. The CDR3 runs to 13 residues. The V gene lost 0 bases and the J gene lost 1 base, with 4 bases spanning the gap. CDR1 is SGHKS and CDR2 is YYEKEE in the germline V gene (reference sequence). CDR3 DNA sequence: TGTGCCAGCAGCTTGGGAGGGAACACTGAAGCTTTCTTT. This encodes CASSLGGNTEAFF.

This chain links TRBV19 with TRBJ1-2, with 7 bases that match TRBD1. V lost 3 bases to trimming and J lost 2 bases; unmatched junction nucleotides: 3. From germline, CDR1 is LNHDA and CDR2 SQIVND (reference sequence). This CDR3 spans 14 amino acids. CDR3 in DNA: TGTGCCAGTAGTATTCCAGGGGGGAACTATGGCTACACCTTC. As protein: CASSIPGGNYGYTF.

The chain has TRBV9 and TRBJ1-6, with D maybe TRBD1 (6 bases). From germline, CDR1 is SGDLS and CDR2 YYNGEE. CDR3 length: 15 amino acids. V was shortened by 0 bases and J by 9 bases, with 13 bases between the two germline ends. The DNA for the CDR3 is TGTGCCAGCAGCGTAGCTCCCGGGGGCAGTTCACCCCTCCACTTT. Translated: CASSVAPGGSSPLHF. The full variable domain, in which reference TRBV9 and TRBJ1-6 provide the parts outside the CDR3, is DSGVTQTPKHLITATGQRVTLRCSPRSGDLSVYWYQQSLDQGLQFLIQYYNGEERAKGNILERFSAQQFPDLHSELNLSSLELGDSALYFCASSVAPGGSSPLHFGNGTRLTVT.